The 13 T cell receptor beta chains in this list originate from one sample, sequenced in a study of cytotoxic CD8 clonotypes in ibrutinib-treated CLL. Some clones are missing from TCRdb's copy, which holds only in-frame ones; the method was immunoSEQ multiplex PCR. Of approximately 150,000 clones detected, less than 85% appear once; the ten largest clones hold about 4.5%. Sequencing was performed on PBMCs, taken after 24 months of ibrutinib treatment. The receptors were gathered from a human donor with chronic lymphocytic leukemia.

The rearrangement uses TRBV7-2 and TRBJ2-7; 7 nucleotides align to TRBD1. The junction had 8 bases not matched to a gene; V was cut back by 1 base and J by 5 bases. CDR3 length equals 15 residues. CDR1 and CDR2 (germline): SGHTA, FQGNSA. Written as DNA, the CDR3 is TGTGCCAGCAGCTTAGGAAGGGGGCGCAGCGACGAGCAGTACTTC. It specifies CASSLGRGRSDEQYF.

The chain couples TRBV4-1 to TRBJ2-7; D perhaps matches TRBD2 (6 bases). This CDR3 has 15 residues. From germline, CDR1 is MGHRA and CDR2 YSYEKL. Between the trimmed V and J ends, which lost 3 bases and 5 bases, there was a span of 17 bases. Here the CDR3 reads CASSHTAGMFDEQYF. In DNA form, the CDR3 reads TGCGCCAGCAGCCATACAGCGGGTATGTTCGACGAGCAGTACTTC.

This chain connects TRBV9 to TRBJ2-1; either TRBD1 or TRBD2 may supply D (5 bases each). This CDR3 is built from 14 residues. In germline, CDR1 is SGDLS, CDR2 YYNGEE. V was clipped by 2 bases and J by 5 bases, with 11 bases between them. CDR3 in DNA: TGTGCCAGCAGCGTTTTTCAGGGAGACAATGAGCAGTTCTTC. This sequence encodes CASSVFQGDNEQFF.

This clone came up once. The chain combines TRBV4-3 with TRBJ2-3, with D unclear. V lost 3 bases, J lost 0 bases, and 4 bases lay in between. CDR1 is LGHNA, CDR2 YSLEER, per germline. CDR3 length: 13 amino acids. Written as DNA, the CDR3 is TGCGCCAGCAGCCATGCTAGCACAGATACGCAGTATTTT. This translates into CASSHASTDTQYF.

This clone was seen only once. CDR3 sequence reads: CASSYVIEGANYGYTF. The CDR3 nucleotides are TGTGCCAGCAGTTACGTAATTGAGGGAGCTAACTATGGCTACACCTTC. The J gene is TRBJ1-2, the V gene TRBV6-5; D gene ambiguous. Trimming removed 2 bases at V and 0 bases at J, with 13 bases between. Germline CDR1 and CDR2: MNHEY and SVGAGI. The CDR3 has 16 residues.

The V gene is TRBV5-1, the J gene TRBJ2-7, with 8 bases aligning to TRBD2. Germline CDR1 reads SGHRS; CDR2 reads YFSETQ. This CDR3 is 16 amino acids long. The V and J ends lost 0 bases and 2 bases, in that order; junction bases with no gene match: 7. The CDR3 spells CASSLALVAGPYEQYF. For the CDR3, the DNA is TGCGCCAGCAGCTTGGCCTTGGTAGCGGGACCCTACGAGCAGTACTTC.

This chain connects TRBV28 to TRBJ2-5, with 8 positions matching TRBD2. Germline CDR1 and CDR2: MDHEN and SYDVKM. J was trimmed by 4 bases and V by 3 bases; bases with no gene match: 4. The CDR3 spans 14 residues. The CDR3 bases are TGTGCCAGCAGTTTGACGGGAGGGGTAGAGACCCAGTACTTC. Protein: CASSLTGGVETQYF.

This clone was recorded only once. The rearrangement links TRBV7-9 to TRBJ2-3, with D tentatively TRBD2 (6 bases). The CDR3 has 14 residues. The germline V and J ends were trimmed by 7 bases and 2 bases, with 13 bases remaining between them. Per germline, CDR1 SEHNR and CDR2 FQNEAQ (reference sequence). The DNA of the CDR3 is TGTGCCAGCACCTCCGGGACTTACACAGATACGCAGTATTTT. Translated: CASTSGTYTDTQYF.

The rearrangement joins TRBV7-2 to TRBJ2-7; possibly TRBD1 for D (6 bases). The CDR3 has 12 amino acids. Germline CDR1 and CDR2: SGHTA and FQGNSA. Trimming cost V 5 bases and J 2 bases, with 7 bases left between them. CDR3 sequence: CASSRDTYEQYF. The CDR3 DNA reads as TGTGCCAGCAGCCGGGACACCTACGAGCAGTACTTC.

V gene TRBV23-1 combines with J gene TRBJ2-2, with 8 bases aligning to TRBD2. TRBV23-1 is filed as an ORF, its function uncertain. After removal of 4 bases from V and 3 bases from J, the junction contained 22 bases not matched to a gene. This CDR3 has 21 residues. The DNA of the CDR3 is TGCGCCAGCAGTCGCCTTCCCGGGAGGGCCTTTGGGCCGAGAGACACCGGGGAGCTGTTTTTT. The encoded protein is CASSRLPGRAFGPRDTGELFF.

This sequence joins TRBV30 and TRBJ1-2, with a tentative D call TRBD1 (6 bases). This CDR3 is 15 amino acids long. Germline values: CDR1 GTSNPN, CDR2 SVGIG (reference sequence). V lost 0 bases and J lost 0, with 11 bases in between. CDR3 sequence: CAWSVQDSTNYGYTF. The CDR3 bases are TGTGCCTGGAGTGTACAGGACAGCACTAACTATGGCTACACCTTC.

This rearrangement joins TRBV13 to TRBJ1-1, with TRBD1 matching over 7 bases. The CDR3 sequence is 16 residues long. Germline V CDR1 and CDR2: PRHDT, FYEKMQ (reference sequence). The J segment lost 0 bases and the V segment lost 7 bases, leaving 11 bases of the junction unmatched. The DNA of the CDR3 is TGTGCCAGCATCAGGGGGGGAGGTTGGATGAACACTGAAGCTTTCTTT. Protein sequence: CASIRGGGWMNTEAFF.

The genes are TRBV6-6 and TRBJ1-1; 7 nucleotides line up with TRBD1. V dropped 3 bases and J dropped 10; count of bases not matched to a gene: 5. The CDR3 is 12 amino acids. CDR1 is MNHNY, CDR2 SVGAGI, per germline (reference sequence). This chain's CDR3 is CASSYGGQLAFF. Written as DNA, the CDR3 is TGTGCCAGCAGTTATGGGGGACAGTTAGCTTTCTTT.